The following is a T cell receptor (beta chain) sequence with its context. This CDR3 comprises 14 residues. The germline CDR1 and CDR2 sequences are MNHEY and SVGAGI. V gave up 4 bases and J gave up 4 bases, with 11 bases separating them. The data were produced by immunoSEQ multiplex PCR, yet TCRdb's version contains in-frame clones alone and is incomplete. The sample has fewer than 500,000 clones, 80% to 90% seen once; the top ten hold 1.1%. Ages ranged from about 18 to 89 years, with residence in about 24 US areas. This sample stems from a study of blood T cell repertoires in COVID-19. Study information: Sources were T cells, B-cell-depleted T cells, or PBMCs; the material itself was cDNA or gDNA.

This TCR came from a man younger than 45 who had recovered from COVID-19. Sequencing was carried out using PBMCs or T cells enriched from blood (not recorded which). V usage is TRBV6-5 and J usage is TRBJ1-5, with a tentative D call TRBD1 (5 bases). The CDR3 region is CASSSPGGNQPQHF. CDR3 DNA: TGTGCCAGCAGTTCTCCGGGGGGGAATCAGCCCCAGCATTTT.